This T cell receptor beta chain appears in the sequencing data of a study of response to subunit inactivated influenza vaccine. Study outcomes and limitations: Only a handful of new T cells, the authors suggested, are recruited with each seasonal influenza vaccination.

Using its own MiXCR run on the RT-PCR reads, TCRdb lists one record per CDR3 protein. The sample lists approximately 730,000 distinct CDR3 sequences; about 14% were seen once. J lost 5 bases, V lost 3 bases, and 11 bases had no gene match. CDR3 size: 16 residues. Germline V gene lookup returns CDR1 MNHEY and CDR2 SVGEGT. The table lists this clonotype with many counts. What it binds is not known. Material: PBMCs from blood, obtained about 14 days before vaccination. The J gene is TRBJ1-2, the V gene TRBV6-2 or TRBV6-3; 8 nucleotides agree with TRBD1. The TCR was taken from a man over 45 who received an inactivated influenza vaccine. The CDR3: CASSYLSRDRQYGYTF. CDR3 nucleotide sequence: TGTGCCAGCAGTTATCTCTCCCGGGACAGGCAATATGGCTACACCTTC.